Shown below are 2 T cell receptor beta chains from a single sample sequenced in a study of T-cell memory formation after mild COVID-19. Using its own MiXCR run on the 5' RACE reads, TCRdb lists one record per CDR3 protein. The sample has around 130,000 distinct CDR3 sequences; about 14% are singletons. Sequenced material: PBMCs or a T cell subset sorted from them (not recorded which). These receptors all come from an adult woman who had mild COVID-19 (a few samples of this study predate the infection). Cell type and time point are not known.

Ten or more counts support this clonotype. This chain connects TRBV7-3 to TRBJ2-1, with 14 bases fitting TRBD2. Germline V gives CDR1 SGHTA, CDR2 FQGTGA. With 5 bases clipped from V and 5 bases from J, the junction kept 8 bases outside the gene matches. The CDR3 is 17 residues long. CDR3 coding DNA: TGTGCCAGCAGCCCGACTAGCGGGGGGGCTAGCGACAATGAGCAGTTCTTC. It yields the protein CASSPTSGGASDNEQFF.

The CDR3 coding sequence is TGTGCCAGCAGCGTGGGCGGGACAGTCTACGAGCAGTACTTC. Protein: CASSVGGTVYEQYF. The V call is TRBV9, the J call TRBJ2-7; a possible D gene is TRBD1 (7 bases). CDR1 and CDR2 (germline): SGDLS, YYNGEE. This CDR3 region has 14 residues. V dropped 2 bases and J dropped 3 bases, with 12 bases sitting between them.